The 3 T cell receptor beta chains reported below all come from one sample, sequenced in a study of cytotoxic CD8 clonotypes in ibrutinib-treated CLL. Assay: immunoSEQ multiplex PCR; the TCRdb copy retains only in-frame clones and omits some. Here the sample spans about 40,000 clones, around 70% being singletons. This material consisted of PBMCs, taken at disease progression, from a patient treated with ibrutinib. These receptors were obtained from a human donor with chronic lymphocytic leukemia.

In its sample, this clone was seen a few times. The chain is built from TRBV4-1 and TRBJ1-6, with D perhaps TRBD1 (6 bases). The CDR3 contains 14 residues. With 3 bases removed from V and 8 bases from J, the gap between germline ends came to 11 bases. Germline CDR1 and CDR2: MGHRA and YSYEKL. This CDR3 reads CASSHGRGYSPLHF. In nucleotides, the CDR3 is TGCGCCAGCAGCCACGGGAGGGGGTATTCACCCCTCCACTTT.

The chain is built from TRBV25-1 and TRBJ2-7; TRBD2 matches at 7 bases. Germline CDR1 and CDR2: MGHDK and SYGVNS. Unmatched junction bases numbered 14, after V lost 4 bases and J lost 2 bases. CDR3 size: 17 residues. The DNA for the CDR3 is TGTGCCAGCAGTGTTAATTCCAGTCCTCTAGCGGCCTACGAGCAGTACTTC. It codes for CASSVNSSPLAAYEQYF.

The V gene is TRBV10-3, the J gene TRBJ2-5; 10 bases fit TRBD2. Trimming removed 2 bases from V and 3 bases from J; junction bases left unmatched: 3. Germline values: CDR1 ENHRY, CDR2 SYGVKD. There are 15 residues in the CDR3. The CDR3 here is CAISELGTSEETQYF. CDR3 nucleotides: TGTGCCATCAGTGAGCTTGGGACTAGCGAAGAGACCCAGTACTTC.